These T cell receptor beta chains were read from a single sample in a study of regulatory and conventional T cells in breast cancer. From the PCR reads, TCRdb called clonotypes with MiXCR, one entry per CDR3 protein. The sample holds fewer than 20,000 distinct CDR3 sequences; about 32% are singletons and the top ten take 1.5% to 2%. The source material was conventional T cells from blood. These receptor sequences come from a female donor in good health. Each CDR3 is given with its conserved first and last residue. Each record gives: V gene, J gene, CDR3 protein.

TRBV28	TRBJ1-1	CASSTRTGGTEAFF
TRBV5-1	TRBJ1-3	CASSLEGSSSGNTIYF
TRBV20-1	TRBJ1-2	CSAIPLAGQGYGYTF
TRBV29-1	TRBJ1-4	CSVGRAGEKLFF
TRBV3-1	TRBJ2-2	CATKAPIWTGELFF
TRBV3-1	TRBJ2-5	CASSQDLTTRTQYF
TRBV7-9	TRBJ2-3	CASSLAASGGDNTQYF
TRBV7-2	TRBJ2-7	CASSSGTGSYEQYF
TRBV3-1	TRBJ1-6	CASSQDLGRAYSPLHF
TRBV29-1	TRBJ2-1	CSVAPGQGNEQFF
TRBV11-2	TRBJ2-1	CASTPVSFYNEQFF
TRBV7-3	TRBJ2-6	CASSLFPSGNGANVLTF
TRBV2	TRBJ2-3	CASMGIRIRSADTQYF
TRBV28	TRBJ1-1	CASSLSGQRKAFF
TRBV5-1	TRBJ1-4	CASSLVGATNEKLFF
TRBV7-2	TRBJ2-5	CASSLALGGNQETQYF
TRBV4-2	TRBJ2-1	CASSQDWTSGGAGYNEQFF
TRBV15	TRBJ1-5	CATSRVAQPQHF
TRBV6-1	TRBJ1-5	CASRPGIDQPQHF
TRBV5-1	TRBJ1-4	CASSLGPAGAGTNEKLFF
TRBV2	TRBJ2-1	CASSERLAGERGEQFF
TRBV6-2/TRBV6-3	TRBJ1-5	CASGSHQPQHF
TRBV6-1	TRBJ2-2	CASSAPPGLAGGRTGELFF
TRBV29-1	TRBJ2-3	CSVESYAVGDTQYF
TRBV6-2/TRBV6-3	TRBJ1-2	CASSDTGGDYGYTF
TRBV6-5	TRBJ2-5	CASGPRLSAGGKETQYF
TRBV28	TRBJ1-1	CTSRWGTGAMNTEAFF
TRBV15	TRBJ2-3	CATSRGGTEDTQYF
TRBV6-6	TRBJ2-4	CASSYGQGRAKNIQYF
TRBV6-5	TRBJ1-5	CASSPGPTESNQPQHF
TRBV7-9	TRBJ2-1	CASSLVASGPYNEQFF
TRBV5-1	TRBJ2-1	CASSLRRGVENEQFF
TRBV7-8	TRBJ2-5	CASSPFRPGSTGTQYF
TRBV28	TRBJ2-1	CASSQGGLAGVTERFF
TRBV3-1	TRBJ1-1	CASSLWGDTEAFF
TRBV2	TRBJ1-1	CASTLNTEAFF
TRBV4-1	TRBJ2-7	CASSQVASGNEQYF
TRBV6-1	TRBJ2-7	CASSELGREQYF
TRBV7-2	TRBJ1-2	CASTPGTGSNYGYTF
TRBV20-1	TRBJ1-4	CSAGDTGTGRFNEKLFF
TRBV7-9	TRBJ1-6	CASSQDNSPLHF
TRBV5-1	TRBJ2-1	CASRPTNFNEQFF
TRBV7-2	TRBJ1-6	CASSPPGSRDSPLHF
TRBV6-2/TRBV6-3	TRBJ1-6	CASSSRPLVSSPLHF
TRBV5-1	TRBJ1-1	CASSLSLGAGTEAFF
TRBV6-2/TRBV6-3	TRBJ2-5	CASSSRGRRSWTQYF
TRBV29-1	TRBJ2-5	CSAGQREGETQYF
TRBV7-8	TRBJ2-5	CASSLEGTDQETQYF
TRBV6-5	TRBJ1-3	CASSPEFSGNTIYF
TRBV6-2/TRBV6-3	TRBJ1-6	CASSLRTGGRNSPLHF
TRBV7-2	TRBJ2-7	CASSSSDRTYSYEQYF
TRBV7-2	TRBJ1-1	CASSLLAGSGTEAFF
TRBV18	TRBJ1-1	CASSRNGSPNTEAFF
TRBV2	TRBJ2-6	CASGFGSGANVLTF
TRBV7-2	TRBJ2-3	CASSLVAYITDTQYF
TRBV2	TRBJ2-3	CASSPTSGRALPTQYF
TRBV7-3	TRBJ2-3	CASSLNPGYADTQYF